This TCR delta chain was found in a study of γδ T cells in repeated Plasmodium falciparum infection. Background on the study: Malian children with intense seasonal malaria exposure were compared with matched Australian children. Over around 580 days, donors received four mosquito-bite P. falciparum NF54 infections.

With regard to this clone: The target antigen is unknown. TCRdb has a much larger clone's protein, which differs at residue 8 from the translation of this DNA, likely because of a read error; what is shown is the protein translated from the DNA.

Gammadelta T cells were flow-sorted from PBMC into Vgamma9/Vdelta2+ and Vdelta2-negative populations for bulk analysis. Findings of the study overall: Waves of new clonotype selection appeared after repeated controlled infections in Vdelta2-negative, largely Vdelta1+, gammadelta T cells.

The germline V gene has CDR1 TVYSNPD and CDR2 GDNSRS (reference sequence). V lost 0 bases and J 6 bases, leaving 14 bases between the germline ends. This CDR3 spans 13 amino acids. Each sorted gammadelta sample had TRG and TRD chains sequenced. TCRdb re-called the multiplex PCR reads via CATT. The table lists 50,000 to 55,000 delta-chain clones, around 2% of them singletons. The sequence was obtained from a pool of human donors (malaria-infected and uninfected, not separated). Sequencing was done on a sample of gamma-delta T cells from blood. This chain uses TRDV3 with TRDJ1; unclear D gene. Here the CDR3 reads CAFRTGWRNKLIF. The DNA for the CDR3 is TGTGCCTTTAGGACGGGCTGGAGGAATAAACTCATCTTT.